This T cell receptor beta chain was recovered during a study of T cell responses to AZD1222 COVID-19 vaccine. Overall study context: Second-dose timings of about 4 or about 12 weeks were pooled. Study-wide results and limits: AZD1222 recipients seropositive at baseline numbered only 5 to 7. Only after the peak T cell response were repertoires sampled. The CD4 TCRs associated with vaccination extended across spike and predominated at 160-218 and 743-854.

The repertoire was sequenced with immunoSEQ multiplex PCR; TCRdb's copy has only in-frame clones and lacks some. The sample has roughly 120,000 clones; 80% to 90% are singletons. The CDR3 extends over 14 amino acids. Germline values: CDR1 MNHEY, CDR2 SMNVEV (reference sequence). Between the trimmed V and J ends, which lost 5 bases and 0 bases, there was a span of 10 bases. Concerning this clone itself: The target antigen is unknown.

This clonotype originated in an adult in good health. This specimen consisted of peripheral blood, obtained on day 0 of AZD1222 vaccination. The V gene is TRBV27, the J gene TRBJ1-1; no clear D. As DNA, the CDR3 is TGTGCCAGCAGTGCTAATCAGGTGAACACTGAAGCTTTCTTT. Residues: CASSANQVNTEAFF.